What follows is one TCR beta chain and its context. The entry originates in a study of blood T cell repertoires in COVID-19. Libraries were prepared by immunoSEQ multiplex PCR; TCRdb keeps only in-frame clonotypes and omits some of them. The sample includes 70,000 to 85,000 clones, 85% to 90% of them seen just once. The V gene's germline CDR1 is SGHNT and CDR2 YENEEA. CDR3 length equals 14 residues. Trimming removed 0 bases from V and 4 bases from J, with 6 bases in between. Source material: peripheral blood. The chain has TRBV11-3 and TRBJ2-2; D call uncertain. This TCR was sampled from a woman of 80 years or more in a cohort sampled during active or convalescent COVID-19. CDR3 in DNA: TGTGCCAGCAGCTTAGACAGAAGCACCGGGGAGCTGTTTTTT. Protein sequence: CASSLDRSTGELFF.